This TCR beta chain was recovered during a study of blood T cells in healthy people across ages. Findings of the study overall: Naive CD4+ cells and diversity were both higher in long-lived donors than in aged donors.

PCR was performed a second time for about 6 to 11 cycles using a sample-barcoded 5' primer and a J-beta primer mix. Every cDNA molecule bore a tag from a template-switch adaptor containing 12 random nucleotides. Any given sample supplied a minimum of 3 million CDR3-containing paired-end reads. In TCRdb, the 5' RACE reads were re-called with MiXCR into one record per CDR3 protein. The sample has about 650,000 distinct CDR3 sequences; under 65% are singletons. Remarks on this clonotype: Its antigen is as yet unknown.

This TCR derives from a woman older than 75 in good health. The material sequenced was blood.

CDR3 DNA sequence: TGCAGTGCTAGAGATCCCCGCCAGGCCAGACAAGAGACCCAGTACTTC. It specifies CSARDPRQARQETQYF. V and J are TRBV20-1 and TRBJ2-5; no firm D call. CDR3 length equals 16 residues. Germline V gene data show CDR1 as DFQATT and CDR2 as SNEGSKA (reference sequence). Deletions cut 0 bases from V and 2 bases from J, with 16 bases between.